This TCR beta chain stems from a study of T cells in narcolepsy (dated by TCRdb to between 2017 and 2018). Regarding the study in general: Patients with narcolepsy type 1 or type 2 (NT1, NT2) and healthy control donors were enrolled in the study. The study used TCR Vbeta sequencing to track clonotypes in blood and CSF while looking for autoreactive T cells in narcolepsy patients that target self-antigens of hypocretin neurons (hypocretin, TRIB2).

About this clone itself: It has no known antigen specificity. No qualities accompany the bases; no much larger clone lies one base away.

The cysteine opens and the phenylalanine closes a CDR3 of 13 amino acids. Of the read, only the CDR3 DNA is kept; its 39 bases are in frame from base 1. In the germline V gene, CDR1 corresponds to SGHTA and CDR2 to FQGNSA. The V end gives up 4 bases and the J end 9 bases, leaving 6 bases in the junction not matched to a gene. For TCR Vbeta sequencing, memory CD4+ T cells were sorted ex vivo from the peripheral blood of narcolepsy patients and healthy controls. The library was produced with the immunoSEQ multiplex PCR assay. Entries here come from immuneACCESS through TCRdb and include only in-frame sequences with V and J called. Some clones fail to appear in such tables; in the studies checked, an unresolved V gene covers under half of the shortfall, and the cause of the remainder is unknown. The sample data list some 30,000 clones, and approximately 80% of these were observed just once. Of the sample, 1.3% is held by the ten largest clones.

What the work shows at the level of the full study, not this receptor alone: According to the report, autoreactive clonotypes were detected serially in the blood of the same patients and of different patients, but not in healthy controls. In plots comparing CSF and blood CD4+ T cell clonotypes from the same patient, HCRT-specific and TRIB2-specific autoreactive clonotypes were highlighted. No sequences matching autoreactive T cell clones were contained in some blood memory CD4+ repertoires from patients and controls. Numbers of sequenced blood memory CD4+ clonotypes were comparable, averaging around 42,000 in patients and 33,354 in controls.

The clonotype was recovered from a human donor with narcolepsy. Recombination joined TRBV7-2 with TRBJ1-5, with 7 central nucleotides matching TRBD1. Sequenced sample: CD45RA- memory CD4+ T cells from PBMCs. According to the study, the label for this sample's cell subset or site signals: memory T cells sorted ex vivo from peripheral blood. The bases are TGTGCCAGCAGCTCGACAGGGACCGGGCCCCAGCATTTT. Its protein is CASSSTGTGPQHF.